This T cell receptor beta chain was found in a study of identical twins. General study points: For cord blood, abundant beta clonotypes had fewer insertions, unlike memory repertoires, which showed none. There was an excess of low generation probability in the out-of-frame alpha sequences that twins shared. Diverse VJ usage suggested most zero-insertion clonotypes were not invariant T cells.

In germline, CDR1 is LGHDT, CDR2 YNNKEL (reference sequence). CDR3 length: 15 amino acids. The J segment lost 6 bases and the V segment lost 4 bases, leaving 7 bases of the junction unmatched. A note on this clonotype: What it binds is not known.

TCRdb reprocessed the 5' RACE reads with MiXCR, giving one entry per CDR3 protein. The repertoire holds fewer than 450,000 distinct CDR3 sequences, roughly 9% seen once, with 7.5% to 9.5% in the top ten. This receptor was taken from a woman aged 45-60 years in good health. The sample consisted of naive T cells sorted from blood. The chain is built from TRBV3-1 and TRBJ2-1, with 9 positions matching TRBD2. The CDR3 loop reads CASSRTLAGINEQFF. The CDR3 DNA sequence: TGTGCCAGCAGCCGAACCCTAGCGGGAATCAATGAGCAGTTCTTC.